The 20 T cell receptor beta chains listed next were all sequenced from one sample in a study of T cell responses to AZD1222 COVID-19 vaccine. Assay: immunoSEQ multiplex PCR; the TCRdb copy retains only in-frame clones and omits some. The sample carries tens of thousands of clones, around 87% recorded once. The sequenced sample was peripheral blood, obtained on day 0 of AZD1222 vaccination. These receptors originate from an adult in good health.

The rearrangement links TRBV7-2 to TRBJ2-3, with TRBD2 identical over 11 bases. This CDR3 spans 17 amino acids. The germline gives CDR1 SGHTA, CDR2 FQGNSA. The ends lost 2 bases at V and 0 bases at J; junction bases unmatched: 4. The CDR3 here is CASSLKLAGGSTDTQYF. CDR3 DNA: TGTGCCAGCAGCTTAAAGCTAGCGGGGGGAAGCACAGATACGCAGTATTTT. The complete variable domain, with remaining parts taken from reference TRBV7-2 and TRBJ2-3, reads GAGVSQSPSNKVTEKGKDVELRCDPISGHTALYWYRQSLGQGLEFLIYFQGNSAPDKSGLPSDRFSAERTGGSVSTLTIQRTQQEDSAVYLCASSLKLAGGSTDTQYFGPGTRLTVL.

The chain uses TRBV7-9 and TRBJ1-1; D is unresolved. Germline CDR1 SEHNR, CDR2 FQNEAQ (reference sequence). This CDR3 region has 14 residues. V lost 7 bases, J lost 4 bases, and 16 bases lay in between. This CDR3 reads CASNTRVGGTEAFF. The CDR3 coding sequence is TGTGCCAGCAATACCCGGGTCGGCGGCACTGAAGCTTTCTTT. The whole variable domain, filled in from reference TRBV7-9 and TRBJ1-1, reads DTGVSQNPRHKITKRGQNVTFRCDPISEHNRLYWYRQTLGQGPEFLTYFQNEAQLEKSRLLSDRFSAERPKGSFSTLEIQRTEQGDSAMYLCASNTRVGGTEAFFGQGTRLTVV.

The V call is TRBV24-1, the J call TRBJ2-7, with a tentative D call TRBD2 (5 bases). CDR1 and CDR2 (germline): KGHDR, SFDVKD. The CDR3 is 13 amino acids. Trimming stripped 4 bases from V and 4 bases from J, with 10 bases between. CDR3 protein: CATSDHAGYEQYF. In nucleotides, the CDR3 is TGTGCCACCAGTGACCACGCGGGTTACGAGCAGTACTTC.

The chain uses TRBV18 and TRBJ1-2; no clear D. The V gene lost 2 bases and the J gene lost 8 bases, with 9 bases spanning the gap. Per the germline V gene, CDR1 is KGHSH and CDR2 is LQKENI. CDR3 length: 12 amino acids. The CDR3, as DNA: TGTGCCAGCTCACCAAGGGTCGGCGGCTACACCTTC. Amino acids: CASSPRVGGYTF. The entire variable domain, with the rest obtained from reference TRBV18 and TRBJ1-2, is as follows: NAGVMQNPRHLVRRRGQEARLRCSPMKGHSHVYWYRQLPEEGLKFMVYLQKENIIDESGMPKERFSAEFPKEGPSILRIQQVVRGDSAAYFCASSPRVGGYTFGSGTRLTVV.

The rearrangement joins TRBV12-3 or TRBV12-4 to TRBJ2-7; D not resolved. Trimming left V 5 bases short and J 2 bases short, with 7 bases between. The CDR3 contains 12 residues. The CDR3 sequence: CASSPQAYEQYF. The DNA of the CDR3 is TGTGCCAGCAGTCCCCAAGCCTACGAGCAGTACTTC.

The rearrangement joins TRBV11-2 to TRBJ2-7; 10 nucleotides line up with TRBD1. This CDR3 is built from 15 residues. The V segment lost 5 bases and the J segment 1 base; nucleotides outside the gene matches: 5. Germline V gene sequence: CDR1 SGHAT, CDR2 FQNNGV. CDR3 sequence reads: CASSTRDRGSYEQYF. The CDR3 DNA follows: TGTGCCAGCAGCACCCGGGACAGGGGTTCCTACGAGCAGTACTTC.

The chain joins TRBV5-5 to TRBJ2-5; unclear D gene. This CDR3 region has 15 residues. V was pared by 0 bases and J by 5 bases, with 14 bases between. Germline CDR1 reads SGHKS; CDR2 reads YYEKEE (reference sequence). The CDR3 is CASSLGPTPSETQYF. The DNA for the CDR3 is TGTGCCAGCAGCTTGGGACCCACCCCTTCCGAGACCCAGTACTTC.

The chain uses TRBV20-1 and TRBJ2-1; D gene uncertain. From germline, CDR1 is DFQATT and CDR2 SNEGSKA (reference sequence). Trimming cost V 3 bases and J 5 bases, with 5 bases left between them. CDR3 length: 11 residues. CDR3 sequence: CSASPHNEQFF. The CDR3 bases are TGCAGTGCTAGTCCCCACAATGAGCAGTTCTTC.

The V call is TRBV7-2, the J call TRBJ1-1; a weak D match, TRBD1 (6 bases). With 1 base removed from V and 1 base from J, the gap between germline ends came to 7 bases. This CDR3 is built from 14 residues. The germline gives CDR1 SGHTA, CDR2 FQGNSA. CDR3 nucleotide sequence: TGTGCCAGCAGCTTAGTGACAGGGAACACTGAAGCTTTCTTT. It translates to CASSLVTGNTEAFF.

The chain combines TRBV6-5 with TRBJ1-6, with 9 bases aligning to TRBD1. The junction had 9 bases not matched to a gene; V was cut back by 11 bases and J by 4 bases. The CDR3 length is 15 residues. Germline assignment: CDR1 MNHEY and CDR2 SVGAGI. CDR3 in DNA: TGTGCCGCCGGGGAGGGACAGGGTTATAATTCACCCCTCCACTTT. It codes for CAAGEGQGYNSPLHF.

The gene calls are TRBV21-1 and TRBJ2-7; the table's TRBD1 call for D was not verified on the DNA. TRBV21-1 is assigned pseudogene status. The CDR3 is 14 residues long. The CDR3 loop is CASSAPDREYEQYF. The CDR3 nucleotides are TGTGCCAGCAGCGCCCCGGACAGGGAATACGAGCAGTACTTC.

The CDR3 bases are TGTGCCAGCAGAACCCCCAATTTGGGGCTGTTTTTT. It specifies CASRTPNLGLFF. V gene TRBV27 combines with J gene TRBJ2-2; D gene unclear. Germline CDR1 and CDR2: MNHEY and SMNVEV (reference sequence). The CDR3 covers 12 residues. The V and J ends lost 6 bases and 13 bases respectively, with 15 bases between them.

The chain couples TRBV7-3 to TRBJ1-2; D unresolved. Germline V gives CDR1 SGHTA, CDR2 FQGTGA. There are 13 residues in the CDR3. V was pared by 0 bases and J by 7 bases, with 9 bases between. This CDR3 is CASSLTASAGYTF. CDR3 DNA: TGTGCCAGCAGCTTAACGGCAAGCGCTGGCTACACCTTC. The whole variable domain, remainder taken from reference TRBV7-3 and TRBJ1-2, is GAGVSQTPSNKVTEKGKYVELRCDPISGHTALYWYRQSLGQGPEFLIYFQGTGAADDSGLPNDRFFAVRPEGSVSTLKIQRTERGDSAVYLCASSLTASAGYTFGSGTRLTVV.

This chain uses TRBV6-1 with TRBJ2-3; the D gene is possibly TRBD1 (6 bases). CDR1 is MNHNS, CDR2 SASEGT, per germline. The CDR3 totals 16 residues. Trimming left V 3 bases short and J 0 bases short, with 13 bases between. CDR3 bases: TGTGCCAGCAGTGATTTGGCAGGGGCGAGCACAGATACGCAGTATTTT. It translates to CASSDLAGASTDTQYF.

CDR3: CATHGRDGYTF. The CDR3 DNA is TGTGCCACCCATGGGAGAGATGGCTACACCTTC. V is TRBV19 and J is TRBJ1-2, with D uncertain. The CDR3 extends over 11 amino acids. Trimming took off 10 bases at V and 6 bases at J, with 12 bases between the two ends. Germline V gene data show CDR1 as LNHDA and CDR2 as SQIVND (reference sequence).

The chain combines TRBV7-8 with TRBJ2-3; 10 bases are shared with TRBD2. The V segment lost 5 bases and the J segment 6 bases; nucleotides outside the gene matches: 11. The CDR3 length is 16 residues. Germline CDR1 SGHVS, CDR2 FQNEAQ. The CDR3 region is CASSPESGGAGDTQYF. The CDR3 DNA reads TGTGCCAGCAGCCCCGAAAGCGGGGGGGCGGGGGATACGCAGTATTTT.

This clone showed up many times. The gene calls are TRBV14 and TRBJ2-3; D gene ambiguous. Trimming stripped 4 bases from V and 7 bases from J, with 12 bases between. This CDR3 region has 13 residues. CDR1 SGHDN and CDR2 FVKESK come from the germline V gene. CDR3 residues: CASSLSGPYTQYF. DNA for the CDR3: TGTGCCAGCAGCCTCTCGGGTCCTTATACGCAGTATTTT.

The chain is built from TRBV7-2 and TRBJ2-6; weak D call: TRBD1 (6 bases). The length of the CDR3 is 16 residues. The ends were cut back, 8 bases at V and 0 bases at J, with 14 bases in the middle. The V gene's germline CDR1 is SGHTA and CDR2 FQGNSA. CDR3 coding DNA: TGTGCCAGCCGCACGCCCAGGGGCTCTGGGGCCAACGTCCTGACTTTC. Translated: CASRTPRGSGANVLTF. Looking up the rest from reference TRBV7-2 and TRBJ2-6 gives the full variable domain: GAGVSQSPSNKVTEKGKDVELRCDPISGHTALYWYRQSLGQGLEFLIYFQGNSAPDKSGLPSDRFSAERTGGSVSTLTIQRTQQEDSAVYLCASRTPRGSGANVLTFGAGSRLTVL.

This chain links TRBV11-1 with TRBJ1-1; D is perhaps TRBD1 (6 bases). CDR3 length: 15 residues. Trimming took 4 bases from V and 0 from J, leaving 12 bases between them. Germline V gives CDR1 SGHAT, CDR2 FQDESV (reference sequence). In DNA form, the CDR3 reads TGTGCCAGCAGCTACGGACAGAACATGAACACTGAAGCTTTCTTT. It translates to CASSYGQNMNTEAFF.

This clone showed up just once. The CDR3 DNA follows: TGTGCCAGCAGTACGCGACAGGCTTCATTTGATTCACCCCTCCACTTT. Amino acids: CASSTRQASFDSPLHF. This chain connects TRBV27 to TRBJ1-6; the D gene is possibly TRBD1 (6 bases). With 5 bases removed from V and 8 bases from J, the gap between germline ends came to 19 bases. The CDR3 length is 16 residues. CDR1 MNHEY and CDR2 SMNVEV come from the germline V gene (reference sequence).